A single sample gave rise to the 11 T cell receptor beta chains below, sequenced in a study of cytomegalovirus exposure and HLA in healthy donors. It was with 60 Vbeta and 13 Jbeta primers that the PCR ran. Some clones are missing from TCRdb's copy, which holds only in-frame ones; the method was immunoSEQ multiplex PCR. Of hundreds of thousands of clones in the sample, 70% to 90% are singletons; the top ten hold about 2%. Sample: PBMCs. These receptors all stem from a young woman in good health and CMV-seronegative.

The chain recombines TRBV23-1 with TRBJ1-3; D may be TRBD1 (5 bases). TRBV23-1 is filed as an ORF, its function uncertain. V gave up 10 bases and J gave up 8 bases, with 9 bases separating them. This CDR3 is built from 10 residues. Here the CDR3 DNA reads TGCGCCACGGGGGAGGACACCATATATTTT. This gives the protein CATGEDTIYF.

V and J are TRBV30 and TRBJ1-1, with 10 bases fitting TRBD1. The CDR3 sequence is 13 residues long. Germline V gene lookup returns CDR1 GTSNPN and CDR2 SVGIG (reference sequence). V lost 5 bases, J lost 5 bases, and 5 bases stayed unmatched. The CDR3 region has the DNA TGTGCCTGGGAAACGGACAGGGGGACTGAAGCTTTCTTT. Translating gives CAWETDRGTEAFF. Complete variable domain (other parts from reference TRBV30 and TRBJ1-1): SQTIHQWPATLVQPVGSPLSLECTVEGTSNPNLYWYRQAAGRGLQLLFYSVGIGQISSEVPQNLSASRPQDRQFILSSKKLLLSDSGFYLCAWETDRGTEAFFGQGTRLTVV.

J is TRBJ1-1 and V is TRBV6-5; D is ambiguous. Germline V gene sequence: CDR1 MNHEY, CDR2 SVGAGI. Trimming took 2 bases from V and 0 from J, leaving 13 bases between them. The CDR3 contains 16 residues. CDR3 DNA sequence: TGTGCCAGCAGTTACGGCACAGCCAACATGAACACTGAAGCTTTCTTT. This translates into CASSYGTANMNTEAFF.

This clone was observed once. The chain carries TRBV5-1 and TRBJ2-7, with 10 bases aligning to TRBD2. The germline V gene encodes CDR1 SGHRS and CDR2 YFSETQ. The CDR3 runs to 14 residues. With V trimmed by 3 bases and J by 1 base, 1 base remained unmatched. The CDR3 nucleotides are TGCGCCAGCAGCTCTAGCGGGGGATCCTACGAGCAGTACTTC. Encoded protein: CASSSSGGSYEQYF.

This rearrangement joins TRBV4-1 to TRBJ2-2; the match to TRBD2 covers 11 bases. This CDR3 comprises 18 residues. Looked up from germline, CDR1 is MGHRA and CDR2 is YSYEKL. V lost 4 bases, J lost 1 base, and 8 bases stayed unmatched. The CDR3: CASSPGASGGLNTGELFF. CDR3 coding DNA: TGCGCCAGCAGCCCGGGGGCTAGCGGGGGGCTGAACACCGGGGAGCTGTTTTTT.

The genes are TRBV5-1 and TRBJ2-2; D is possibly TRBD1 (6 bases). CDR1 and CDR2 (germline): SGHRS, YFSETQ. V was shortened by 0 bases and J by 5 bases, with 14 bases between the two germline ends. The CDR3 has 16 residues. The CDR3 reads CASSLEGERGTGELFF. In DNA form, the CDR3 reads TGCGCCAGCAGCTTGGAGGGGGAAAGGGGGACCGGGGAGCTGTTTTTT. The complete variable domain, with remaining parts taken from reference TRBV5-1 and TRBJ2-2, reads KAGVTQTPRYLIKTRGQQVTLSCSPISGHRSVSWYQQTPGQGLQFLFEYFSETQRNKGNFPGRFSGRQFSNSRSEMNVSTLELGDSALYLCASSLEGERGTGELFFGEGSRLTVL.

J is TRBJ2-5 and V is TRBV30; 7 bases are shared with TRBD1. CDR1 and CDR2 (germline): GTSNPN, SVGIG (reference sequence). V shed 3 bases, J shed 7 bases, and the junction held 8 bases outside the gene matches. The CDR3 is 13 amino acids. CDR3 residues: CAWRTDRVGTQYF. The CDR3 bases are TGTGCCTGGAGGACCGACAGGGTAGGGACCCAGTACTTC.

This rearrangement joins TRBV19 to TRBJ1-2; 8 bases line up with TRBD1. V gave up 4 bases and J gave up 8 bases; unmatched junction bases: 18. The CDR3 loop spans 17 amino acids. The germline V gene has CDR1 LNHDA and CDR2 SQIVND (reference sequence). For the CDR3, the DNA is TGTGCCAGTAGTAAACCAATTTCACAGGGGGGACGTTCCGGCTACACCTTC. As protein: CASSKPISQGGRSGYTF. Drawing the rest from reference TRBV19 and TRBJ1-2, the complete variable domain is DGGITQSPKYLFRKEGQNVTLSCEQNLNHDAMYWYRQDPGQGLRLIYYSQIVNDFQKGDIAEGYSVSREKKESFPLTVTSAQKNPTAFYLCASSKPISQGGRSGYTFGSGTRLTVV.

The V and J genes are TRBV5-1 and TRBJ2-1, with 8 bases that match TRBD2. Per germline, CDR1 SGHRS and CDR2 YFSETQ. V trimming: 7 bases; J trimming: 0 bases; junction bases outside the gene matches: 3. CDR3 length: 14 amino acids. Here the CDR3 reads CASRGGNSYNEQFF. CDR3 nucleotide sequence: TGCGCCAGCCGGGGGGGGAACTCCTACAATGAGCAGTTCTTC.

The chain joins TRBV5-1 to TRBJ1-1, with TRBD1 matching 9 bases. The V gene end was trimmed by 4 bases and the J gene end by 0 bases; junction bases not matched to a gene: 10. This CDR3 contains 17 residues. Germline assignment: CDR1 SGHRS and CDR2 YFSETQ. CDR3 nucleotide sequence: TGCGCCAGCAGCCAGGGGACAGGGCCCTGGTTGAACACTGAAGCTTTCTTT. Amino acids: CASSQGTGPWLNTEAFF.

About this clone itself: One end of the junction does not line up with germline, which may come from a read error. The rearrangement uses TRBV5-1 and TRBJ2-7; 13 positions agree with TRBD2. This CDR3 region has 14 residues. The V gene's germline CDR1 is SGHRS and CDR2 YFSETQ. The CDR3 is CASSLETSGGPTHF. DNA of the CDR3: TGCGCCAGCAGCTTGGAGACTAGCGGGGGGCCCACCCACTTC.